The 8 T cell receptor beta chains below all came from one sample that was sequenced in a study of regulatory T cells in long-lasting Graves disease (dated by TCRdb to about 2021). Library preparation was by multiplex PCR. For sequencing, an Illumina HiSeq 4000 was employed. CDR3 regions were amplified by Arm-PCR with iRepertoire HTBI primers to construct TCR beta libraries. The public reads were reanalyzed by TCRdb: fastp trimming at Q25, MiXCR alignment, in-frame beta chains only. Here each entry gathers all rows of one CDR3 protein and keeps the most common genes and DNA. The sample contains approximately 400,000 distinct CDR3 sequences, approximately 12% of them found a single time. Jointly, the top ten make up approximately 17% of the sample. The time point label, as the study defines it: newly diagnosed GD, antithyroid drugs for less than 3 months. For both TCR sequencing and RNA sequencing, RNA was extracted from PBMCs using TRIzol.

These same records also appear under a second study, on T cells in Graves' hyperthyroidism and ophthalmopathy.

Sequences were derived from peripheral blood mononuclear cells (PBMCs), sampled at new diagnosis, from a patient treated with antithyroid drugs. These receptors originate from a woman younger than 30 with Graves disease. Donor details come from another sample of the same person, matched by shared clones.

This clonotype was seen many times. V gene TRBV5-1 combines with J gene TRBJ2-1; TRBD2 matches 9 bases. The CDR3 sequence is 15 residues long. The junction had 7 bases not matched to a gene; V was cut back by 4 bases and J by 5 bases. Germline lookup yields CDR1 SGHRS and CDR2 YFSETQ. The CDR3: CASSPGTSRDNEQFF. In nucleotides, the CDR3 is TGCGCCAGCAGCCCGGGGACTAGCCGGGACAATGAGCAGTTCTTC.

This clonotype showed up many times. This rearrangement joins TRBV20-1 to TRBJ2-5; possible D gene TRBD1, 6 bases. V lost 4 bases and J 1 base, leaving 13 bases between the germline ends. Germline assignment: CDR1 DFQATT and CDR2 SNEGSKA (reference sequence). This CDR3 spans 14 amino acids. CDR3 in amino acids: CSANKQGGQETQYF. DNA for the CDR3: TGCAGTGCTAACAAACAGGGTGGCCAAGAGACCCAGTACTTC.

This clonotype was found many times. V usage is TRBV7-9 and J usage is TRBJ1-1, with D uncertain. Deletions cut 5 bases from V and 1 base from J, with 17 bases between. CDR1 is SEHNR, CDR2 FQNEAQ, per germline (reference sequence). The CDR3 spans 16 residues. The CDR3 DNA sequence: TGTGCCAGCAGCCCGGCGCAGGCGTTAAGGAACACTGAAGCTTTCTTT. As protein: CASSPAQALRNTEAFF.

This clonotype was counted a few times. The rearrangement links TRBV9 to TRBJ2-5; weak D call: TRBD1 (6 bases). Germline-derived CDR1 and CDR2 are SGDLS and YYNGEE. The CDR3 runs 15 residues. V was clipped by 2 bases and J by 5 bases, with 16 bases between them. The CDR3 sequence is CASSVGRGRGETQYF. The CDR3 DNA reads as TGTGCCAGCAGCGTGGGCAGGGGAAGGGGTGAGACCCAGTACTTC.

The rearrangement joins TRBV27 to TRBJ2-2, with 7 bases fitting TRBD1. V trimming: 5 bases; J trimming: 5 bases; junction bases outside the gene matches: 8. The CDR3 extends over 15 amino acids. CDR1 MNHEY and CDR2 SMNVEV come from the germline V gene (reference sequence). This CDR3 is CASSRKQGSTGELFF. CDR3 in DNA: TGTGCCAGCAGTCGAAAACAGGGGAGTACCGGGGAGCTGTTTTTT.

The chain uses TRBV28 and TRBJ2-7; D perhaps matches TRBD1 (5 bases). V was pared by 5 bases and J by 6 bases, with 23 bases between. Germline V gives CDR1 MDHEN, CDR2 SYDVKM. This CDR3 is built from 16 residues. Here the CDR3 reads CASSRFPGRGAVEQYF. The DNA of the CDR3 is TGTGCCAGCAGTCGGTTTCCGGGCCGTGGGGCAGTCGAGCAGTACTTC.

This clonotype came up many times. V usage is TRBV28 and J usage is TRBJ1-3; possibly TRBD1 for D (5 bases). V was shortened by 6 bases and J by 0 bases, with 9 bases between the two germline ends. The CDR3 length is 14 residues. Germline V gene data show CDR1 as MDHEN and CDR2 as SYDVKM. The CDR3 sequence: CASSPRVSGNTIYF. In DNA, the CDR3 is TGTGCCAGCAGCCCCAGGGTCTCTGGAAACACCATATATTTT. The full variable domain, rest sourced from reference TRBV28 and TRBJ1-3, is DVKVTQSSRYLVKRTGEKVFLECVQDMDHENMFWYRQDPGLGLRLIYFSYDVKMKEKGDIPEGYSVSREKKERFSLILESASTNQTSMYLCASSPRVSGNTIYFGEGSWLTVV.

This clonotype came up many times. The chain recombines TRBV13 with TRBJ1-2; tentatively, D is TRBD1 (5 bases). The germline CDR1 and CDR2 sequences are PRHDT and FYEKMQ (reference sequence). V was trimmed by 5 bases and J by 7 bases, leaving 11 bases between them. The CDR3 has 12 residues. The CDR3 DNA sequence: TGTGCCAGCAGCCCCGGGACGAGTGGCTACACCTTC. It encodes CASSPGTSGYTF.